Sequencing of this T cell receptor beta chain was carried out in a study of beta chain features in type 1 diabetes. General study points: When Type 1 diabetes patients were examined, their TCRB CDR3s proved moderately but significantly shorter in all four CD4+ subsets.

All of the isolated RNA was reverse transcribed, so expressed TCRB transcripts were sequenced. Sequencing used immunoSEQ multiplex PCR; TCRdb keeps in-frame clones, though not all of them. The table lists hundreds of thousands of clones, more than 12% of them singletons, with approximately 0.043% in the top ten. V lost 4 bases, J lost 2 bases, and 5 bases stayed unmatched. Germline V gene lookup returns CDR1 SGHNT and CDR2 YYREEE (reference sequence). This CDR3 has 14 residues. The sample holds a few counts of this clone. No antigen is known for it. Averaging roughly 120 mL, one heparinised blood draw came from each individual donor. All of the sorted populations showed purity greater than 95%.

Sequenced sample: naive CD4+ T cells from blood. The TCR sequence derives from a young man with type 1 diabetes. The V call is TRBV5-4, the J call TRBJ2-5, with 7 nucleotides matching TRBD1. The CDR3 DNA reads as TGTGCCAGCAGCACAGGACAGGCTCAAGAGACCCAGTACTTC. The encoded protein is CASSTGQAQETQYF.